These T cell receptor beta chains were read from a single sample in a study of read filtering for tumor transcriptome and immune sequencing. A single record per CDR3 protein comes from TCRdb applying MiXCR to the reads. The sample has some 39,000 distinct CDR3 sequences, 14% seen once; the top ten hold roughly a sixth. Specimen: a population of CD138-negative cells sorted from bone marrow. The receptors shown here come from a donor at least 40 years old with multiple myeloma. Each CDR3 is given with its conserved first and last residue. The D gene is left open where the match is weak. Only part of the rows carry a size: once, few, many, or a class if the clone is expanded.

CDR3 protein,CDR3 DNA,D gene,clone size,J gene,V gene
CASSLGGRPQETQYF,TGTGCCAGCAGCTTAGGAGGCAGGCCGCAAGAGACCCAGTACTTC,-,once,TRBJ2-5,TRBV7-2
CASSYSWGSTDTQYF,TGTGCCAGCAGTTACTCGTGGGGCAGCACAGATACGCAGTATTTT,-,many,TRBJ2-3,TRBV6-5
CASSTDRVVNQPQHF,TGTGCCAGCAGCACGGACAGGGTCGTAAATCAGCCCCAGCATTTT,TRBD1,many,TRBJ1-5,TRBV28
CASRITGLGGYTF,TGTGCCAGCAGAATCACAGGGTTAGGAGGCTACACCTTC,-,many,TRBJ1-2,TRBV28
CASSSTSGGVVTQCF,TGTGCCAGCAGTTCGACTAGCGGGGGGGTTGTTACGCAGTGTTTT,TRBD2,-,TRBJ2-3,TRBV28
CSARVARRYGYTF,TGCAGTGCTAGAGTAGCCAGGCGGTATGGCTACACCTTC,-,many,TRBJ1-2,TRBV20-1
CASSIIRLTNEQFF,TGTGCCAGTAGTATAATCCGACTTACCAATGAGCAGTTCTTC,-,many,TRBJ2-1,TRBV19
CASSDPGGGRYEQYF,TGTGCCAGCAGTGACCCTGGGGGGGGCCGCTACGAGCAGTACTTC,-,-,TRBJ2-7,TRBV12-3/TRBV12-4
CASSKGPTTRTQYF,TGTGCCAGCAGCAAGGGACCTACCACCCGGACGCAGTATTTT,-,many,TRBJ2-3,TRBV28
CASSSTGGSTGELFF,TGTGCCAGCAGCAGTACAGGGGGCTCCACCGGGGAGCTGTTTTTT,TRBD1,many,TRBJ2-2,TRBV7-8
CASTIDRDSYEQYF,TGTGCCAGCACCATTGACCGGGACAGCTACGAGCAGTACTTC,TRBD1,many,TRBJ2-7,TRBV6-5
CASSLLGTSYEQYF,TGTGCCAGCAGTTTACTGGGCACGAGCTACGAGCAGTACTTC,-,many,TRBJ2-7,TRBV28
CAISEGHDTQYF,TGTGCCATCAGTGAGGGACACGATACGCAGTATTTT,-,many,TRBJ2-3,TRBV10-3
CASSPRRQETQYF,TGTGCCAGCAGCCCCCGTAGGCAAGAGACCCAGTACTTC,-,many,TRBJ2-5,TRBV9
CSARGVADTQYF,TGCAGTGCGAGGGGAGTCGCAGATACGCAGTATTTT,-,-,TRBJ2-3,TRBV20-1
CASSLGEYQETQYF,TGCGCCAGCAGCCTAGGGGAGTACCAAGAGACCCAGTACTTC,-,many,TRBJ2-5,TRBV4-1
CAIRKGGNTEAFF,TGTGCCATAAGGAAGGGGGGGAACACTGAAGCTTTCTTT,-,many,TRBJ1-1,TRBV2
CASSPAKNIQYF,TGTGCCAGCAGTCCGGCCAAAAACATTCAGTACTTC,-,many,TRBJ2-4,TRBV6-5
CASSLAGTENGYTF,TGTGCCAGCAGCTTAGCCGGGACAGAGAATGGCTACACCTTC,TRBD1,many,TRBJ1-2,TRBV7-9
CASSQFTGYEQYF,TGTGCCAGCAGCCAATTCACAGGTTACGAGCAGTACTTC,-,many,TRBJ2-7,TRBV3-1
CPRSSIGSDQPQHF,TGTCCCCGCAGCTCCATAGGAAGCGATCAGCCCCAGCATTTT,-,few,TRBJ1-5,TRBV7-9
CASSVAHTGDTQYF,TGTGCCAGCAGCGTAGCTCACACTGGAGATACGCAGTATTTT,-,many,TRBJ2-3,TRBV9
CASSKRKGARETQYF,TGTGCCAGCAGCAAAAGGAAGGGGGCGAGGGAGACCCAGTACTTC,-,many,TRBJ2-5,TRBV21-1
CASSLGRGPYEQYF,TGTGCCAGCAGCTTGGGCAGGGGGCCCTACGAGCAGTACTTC,TRBD1,many,TRBJ2-7,TRBV4-1
CASSVQGDRNQPQHF,TGTGCCAGCAGTGTTCAAGGGGATCGCAATCAGCCCCAGCATTTT,-,few,TRBJ1-5,TRBV6-1
CAWGTGIQPYEQYF,TGTGCCTGGGGGACAGGGATCCAACCCTACGAGCAGTACTTC,TRBD1,many,TRBJ2-7,TRBV30
CASSPRLAGDLADTQYF,TGTGCCAGCAGCCCGAGACTAGCGGGGGATCTTGCAGATACGCAGTATTTT,TRBD2,-,TRBJ2-3,TRBV5-4
CSASNQPKYYEQYF,TGCAGTGCTAGTAATCAGCCCAAGTACTACGAGCAGTACTTC,-,-,TRBJ2-7,TRBV20-1
CASSPSLGEQYF,TGTGCCAGCAGTCCAAGCTTGGGCGAGCAGTACTTC,-,many,TRBJ2-7,TRBV6-5
CASSLQGGNQPQHF,TGCGCCAGCAGCTTACAGGGGGGCAATCAGCCCCAGCATTTT,TRBD1,many,TRBJ1-5,TRBV5-1
CASSLAGGSTEQYF,TGTGCCAGCAGCTTAGCTGGTGGCAGTACGGAGCAGTACTTC,-,many,TRBJ2-7,TRBV7-6
CATSVARQLGETQYF,TGTGCCACCAGTGTTGCTCGGCAGCTCGGAGAGACCCAGTACTTC,-,-,TRBJ2-5,TRBV24-1
CASSLALGQTAFF,TGCGCCAGCAGCTTGGCTTTGGGTCAAACGGCTTTCTTT,-,many,TRBJ1-1,TRBV5-1
CASSPPVGRETQYF,TGTGCCAGCAGCCCACCTGTGGGCAGGGAGACCCAGTACTTC,-,many,TRBJ2-5,TRBV7-2
CASSLGANYGYTF,TGTGCCAGCAGCTTAGGGGCTAACTATGGCTACACCTTC,-,many,TRBJ1-2,TRBV7-9
CASSGDTARVPQHF,TGTGCCAGCAGCGGGGACACGGCAAGGGTGCCCCAGCATTTT,-,many,TRBJ1-5,TRBV2
CASSPAGDIRTDTQYF,TGTGCCAGCAGTCCCGCTGGGGACATCCGCACAGATACGCAGTATTTT,-,many,TRBJ2-3,TRBV27
CASRGTAKSGEQYF,TGTGCCAGCAGAGGGACAGCCAAGAGCGGAGAGCAGTACTTC,TRBD1,-,TRBJ2-7,TRBV6-5
CASSPESTYNGQFF,TGTGCCAGCTCACCAGAGTCTACCTACAATGGGCAGTTCTTC,-,-,TRBJ2-1,TRBV18
CAIKGQETSTDTQYF,TGTGCCATCAAGGGACAGGAGACTAGCACAGATACGCAGTATTTT,TRBD1,many,TRBJ2-3,TRBV10-3
CASSLGTGKLFF,TGTGCCAGCAGTTTAGGGACCGGGAAGCTGTTTTTT,-,few,TRBJ2-2,TRBV27